Below, 4 T cell receptor beta chains from the same sample are listed, as sequenced in a study of shared clonotypes between healthy human individuals. TCRdb keeps only in-frame clones here, not all; method: immunoSEQ multiplex PCR. The repertoire has approximately 2.5 million clones, around 94% of them found once; the top ten carry more than 0.12%. Sequencing was carried out using naive CD4+ T cells sorted from blood. The subset is: CD45RA+ positively selected. The origin of the receptors is a man between 18 and 35 years old in good health.

This chain joins TRBV14 and TRBJ2-1, with D unclear. CDR1 is SGHDN, CDR2 FVKESK, per germline. V lost 0 bases and J lost 2, with 5 bases in between. The CDR3 is 14 amino acids. CDR3 residues: CASSQDATYNEQFF. Written as DNA, the CDR3 is TGTGCCAGCAGCCAAGATGCCACCTACAATGAGCAGTTCTTC.

A note on this clone: Distinct nucleotide sequences in the sample also encode this CDR3. The gene calls are TRBV11-2 and TRBJ1-6; unclear D gene. Trimming cost V 0 bases and J 9 bases, with 6 bases left between them. This CDR3 has 13 amino acids. Germline V lookup: CDR1 SGHAT, CDR2 FQNNGV. CDR3 coding DNA: TGTGCCAGCAGCTTAGATCGGGGTTCACCCCTCCACTTT. It is translated as CASSLDRGSPLHF.

This chain joins TRBV30 and TRBJ1-1; D unclear. V was pared by 0 bases and J by 10 bases, with 12 bases between. The germline gives CDR1 GTSNPN, CDR2 SVGIG (reference sequence). The CDR3 is made up of 12 amino acids. The chain's CDR3 is CAWSVGGSRAFF. In DNA, the CDR3 is TGTGCCTGGAGTGTCGGAGGTAGTAGAGCTTTCTTT.

V and J are TRBV9 and TRBJ1-2; no clear D gene. The germline V gene has CDR1 SGDLS and CDR2 YYNGEE. The ends were cut back, 3 bases at V and 4 bases at J, with 16 bases in the middle. The CDR3 runs 15 residues. The CDR3 loop is CASSGGFTDSYGYTF. In nucleotides, the CDR3 is TGTGCCAGCAGCGGTGGTTTTACTGATAGCTATGGCTACACCTTC.